The clone carrying this TCR beta chain was detected a few times. This entry comes from a study of T cells in Graves' hyperthyroidism and ophthalmopathy. V dropped 9 bases and J dropped 4 bases, with 15 bases sitting between them. The CDR3 has 14 amino acids. The germline gives CDR1 MGHRA, CDR2 YSYEKL. Lactation, pregnancy, other autoimmune disease or uncontrolled infection excluded patients. Amplified regions were TCR beta CDR3 sequences from RNA transcripts. HTBI primers drove first-round RT-PCR of the TCR CDR3. TCRdb analysed the multiplex PCR reads with MiXCR anew, one entry per CDR3 protein. In the table there are fewer than 200,000 distinct CDR3 sequences, 9.4% of which are singletons.

The TCR originated in a young woman with Graves' hyperthyroidism that later progressed to Graves' ophthalmopathy. The chain links TRBV4-1 to TRBJ2-2; D is tentatively TRBD1 or TRBD2 (6 bases each). The material sequenced was blood. In DNA form, the CDR3 reads TGCGCCAGTAGGGGGAGGACGAGCACCGGGGAGCTGTTTTTT. This sequence encodes CASRGRTSTGELFF.